These 8 T cell receptor beta chains originate from one sample sequenced in a study of blood T cell repertoires in COVID-19. Method: immunoSEQ multiplex PCR; TCRdb's copy keeps in-frame clones and lacks some. The data contain 130,000 or so clones, about nine tenths of them singletons. The sequenced material came from peripheral blood. Receptors were obtained from a man aged 50 to 59 with acute or convalescent COVID-19.

This chain links TRBV19 with TRBJ1-5; tentative D call: TRBD1 (6 bases). Germline V CDR1 and CDR2: LNHDA, SQIVND (reference sequence). The ends were cut back, 7 bases at V and 2 bases at J, with 6 bases in the middle. The CDR3 extends over 12 amino acids. CDR3: CASTGGNQPQHF. For the CDR3, the DNA is TGTGCCAGTACAGGGGGCAATCAGCCCCAGCATTTT. Full variable domain (missing parts from reference TRBV19 and TRBJ1-5): DGGITQSPKYLFRKEGQNVTLSCEQNLNHDAMYWYRQDPGQGLRLIYYSQIVNDFQKGDIAEGYSVSREKKESFPLTVTSAQKNPTAFYLCASTGGNQPQHFGDGTRLSIL.

V gene TRBV2 combines with J gene TRBJ1-1; D is unclear. Germline CDR1 is SNHLY and CDR2 is FYNNEI. Trimming shortened V by 6 bases and J by 8 bases, and 13 bases separated the two germline ends. This CDR3 is built from 12 residues. DNA for the CDR3: TGTGCCAGCAGGAATCAAGTCAGAGAAGCTTTCTTT. It is translated as CASRNQVREAFF.

The chain is built from TRBV5-5 and TRBJ2-5; D perhaps matches TRBD2 (6 bases). This CDR3 is 14 amino acids long. Germline CDR1 and CDR2: SGHKS and YYEKEE (reference sequence). Trimming pared 5 bases from V and 2 bases from J, leaving 13 bases between. The CDR3 DNA is TGTGCCAGCAGTCACCCTAGCGAACAAGAGACCCAGTACTTC. Translating gives CASSHPSEQETQYF. The full variable domain, its missing parts supplied by reference TRBV5-5 and TRBJ2-5, is DAGVTQSPTHLIKTRGQQVTLRCSPISGHKSVSWYQQVLGQGPQFIFQYYEKEERGRGNFPDRFSARQFPNYSSELNVNALLLGDSALYLCASSHPSEQETQYFGPGTRLLVL.

The chain combines TRBV28 with TRBJ2-1; TRBD1 matches 7 bases. The V segment lost 5 bases and the J segment 4 bases; nucleotides outside the gene matches: 8. The germline V gene has CDR1 MDHEN and CDR2 SYDVKM. The CDR3 has 15 residues. CDR3 coding DNA: TGTGCCAGCAGTCCCGACAGGGTAGGGTACAATGAGCAGTTCTTC. Its protein product is CASSPDRVGYNEQFF. The full variable domain, in which reference TRBV28 and TRBJ2-1 provide the parts outside the CDR3, is DVKVTQSSRYLVKRTGEKVFLECVQDMDHENMFWYRQDPGLGLRLIYFSYDVKMKEKGDIPEGYSVSREKKERFSLILESASTNQTSMYLCASSPDRVGYNEQFFGPGTRLTVL.

The chain is built from TRBV6-5 and TRBJ1-3, with D maybe TRBD1 (6 bases). V was trimmed by 7 bases and J by 8 bases, leaving 18 bases between them. Germline values: CDR1 MNHEY, CDR2 SVGAGI. The CDR3 has 14 amino acids. The DNA of the CDR3 is TGTGCCAGCACTCGAGGGGGGAGGGAACACACCATATATTTT. Its translation is CASTRGGREHTIYF.

The V call is TRBV7-9, the J call TRBJ1-1; D ambiguous. Trimming pared 8 bases from V and 2 bases from J, leaving 12 bases between. Germline lookup yields CDR1 SEHNR and CDR2 FQNEAQ (reference sequence). CDR3 size: 13 residues. Written as DNA, the CDR3 is TGTGCCAGCCGGAAGGAGGCCAACACTGAAGCTTTCTTT. Protein product: CASRKEANTEAFF.

As DNA, the CDR3 is TGTGCCAGCAGTGCCCCGATTTTGCGAGGCTACACCTTC. Its protein is CASSAPILRGYTF. This chain links TRBV28 with TRBJ1-2; no reliable D call. Trimming removed 5 bases from V and 8 bases from J, with 15 bases in between. This CDR3 has 13 residues. CDR1 is MDHEN and CDR2 is SYDVKM in the germline V gene.

DNA of the CDR3: TGTGCCAGCAGTTTTCCCCTCGGCAGGGGTAAGGCTGGCTACACCTTC. Protein sequence: CASSFPLGRGKAGYTF. This sequence joins TRBV28 and TRBJ1-2; weak D call: TRBD1 (6 bases). The CDR3 contains 16 residues. V gave up 3 bases and J gave up 7 bases, with 21 bases separating them. Germline-derived CDR1 and CDR2 are MDHEN and SYDVKM.